Following are 29 T cell receptor beta chains from one sample sequenced in a study of shared clonotypes between healthy human individuals (dated by TCRdb to 2020 to 2022). CD8 naive samples consisted of CD45RO-negative cells that were positively selected for CCR7, yielding a CD45RA+CCR7+ population without TemRA cells. Library construction relied on the immunoSEQ multiplex PCR assay. As stored in TCRdb, this immuneACCESS dataset retains in-frame rearrangements with V and J assigned. A fraction of the clones does not appear; measured against another copy, unresolved V genes explain less than half of the discrepancy, and the remainder lacks a known reason. For this sample the table gives approximately 2,200,000 clones, of which under 95% were detected only once. The ten largest clones capture around 1.7% of the sample. Material: naive CD8+ T cells from PBMCs. Reading the label with the study, this specimen's cell subset or site is: CD45RA+CCR7+. The source is a man younger than 35 in good health. Some clones in this sample may be carry-over from other donors' samples.

The V gene is TRBV27, the J gene TRBJ2-7, with D perhaps being TRBD1 or TRBD2 (5 bases each). Germline V lookup: CDR1 MNHEY, CDR2 SMNVEV (reference sequence). The CDR3 covers 15 residues. The V end lost 8 bases, the J end lost 2 bases, and 19 bases lay between the germline ends. CDR3 amino acids: CASSPGPGATYEQYF. The CDR3 DNA reads TGTGCCAGCTCTCCTGGTCCCGGGGCTACCTACGAGCAGTACTTC.

Notes on this clone: Within the sample, other DNA sequences also encode this same CDR3. The chain couples TRBV7-9 to TRBJ2-7; D might be TRBD1 or TRBD2, each matching 5 bases. Germline V gene sequence: CDR1 SEHNR, CDR2 FQNEAQ (reference sequence). V was clipped by 5 bases and J by 2 bases, with 10 bases between them. The CDR3 length is 13 residues. The CDR3: CASSRDVTYEQYF. CDR3 nucleotides: TGTGCCAGCAGCCGGGACGTAACCTACGAGCAGTACTTC.

The chain joins TRBV5-1 to TRBJ1-4; no reliable D call. Trimming took 4 bases from V and 5 from J, leaving 6 bases between them. The CDR3 has 12 amino acids. CDR1 is SGHRS and CDR2 is YFSETQ in the germline V gene. In DNA form, the CDR3 reads TGCGCCAGCAGCCCGACGAATGAAAAACTGTTTTTT. Amino acids: CASSPTNEKLFF.

V and J are TRBV19 and TRBJ1-1, with D uncertain. V was shortened by 1 base and J by 5 bases, with 14 bases between the two germline ends. The germline V gene encodes CDR1 LNHDA and CDR2 SQIVND (reference sequence). This CDR3 region has 15 residues. In DNA, the CDR3 is TGTGCCAGTAGTATAGCTCGGTGGGGAGGGACTGAAGCTTTCTTT. Translation: CASSIARWGGTEAFF. The variable domain in full, completed from reference TRBV19 and TRBJ1-1, reads DGGITQSPKYLFRKEGQNVTLSCEQNLNHDAMYWYRQDPGQGLRLIYYSQIVNDFQKGDIAEGYSVSREKKESFPLTVTSAQKNPTAFYLCASSIARWGGTEAFFGQGTRLTVV.

The chain links TRBV4-2 to TRBJ2-7; TRBD2 matches 10 bases. With V trimmed by 1 base and J by 3 bases, 12 bases remained unmatched. CDR1 and CDR2 from the germline V gene are LGHNA and YNFKEQ. CDR3 length: 18 residues. CDR3 nucleotide sequence: TGTGCCAGCAGCCAAGCGGTCAGCGGGAGGGACGTAGGCTACGAGCAGTACTTC. Translating it yields CASSQAVSGRDVGYEQYF.

The CDR3 loop reads CASSLSPDGTSGGLETQYF. In DNA form, the CDR3 reads TGTGCCAGCAGCCTCTCCCCCGACGGGACTAGCGGGGGCCTAGAGACCCAGTACTTC. The chain joins TRBV7-8 to TRBJ2-5; 14 nucleotides align to TRBD2. Germline V gives CDR1 SGHVS, CDR2 FQNEAQ. The CDR3 is 19 residues long. The V segment lost 5 bases and the J segment 4 bases; nucleotides outside the gene matches: 15.

This clone was observed a single time. This chain uses TRBV14 with TRBJ2-1; D is undetermined. This CDR3 has 13 amino acids. Per the germline V gene, CDR1 is SGHDN and CDR2 is FVKESK. Deletions cut 2 bases from V and 8 bases from J, with 10 bases between. CDR3 bases: TGTGCCAGCAGCCAAAGTCGCGGCGATGAGCAGTTCTTC. This translates into CASSQSRGDEQFF.

The chain has TRBV27 and TRBJ2-2, with 11 nucleotides matching TRBD2. The CDR3 sequence is 18 residues long. CDR1 is MNHEY, CDR2 SMNVEV, per germline (reference sequence). V lost 4 bases, J lost 7 bases, and 14 bases stayed unmatched. CDR3 coding DNA: TGTGCCAGCAGTTCCACCCACTTAGCGGGAGGGCCTTTCGGGGAGCTGTTTTTT. Translated: CASSSTHLAGGPFGELFF.

About this clone: This specimen includes other DNA sequences encoding the same CDR3. V gene TRBV7-9 combines with J gene TRBJ2-7; D may be TRBD1 (6 bases). Germline CDR1 SEHNR, CDR2 FQNEAQ (reference sequence). The CDR3 is 14 residues long. Trimming shortened V by 4 bases and J by 0 bases, and 10 bases separated the two germline ends. DNA for the CDR3: TGTGCCAGCAGCTCGACAGGTAACTCCTACGAGCAGTACTTC. Translation gives CASSSTGNSYEQYF.

V usage is TRBV19 and J usage is TRBJ1-5; 7 positions match TRBD1. The ends lost 5 bases at V and 6 bases at J; junction bases unmatched: 7. This CDR3 is 14 amino acids long. Germline V gene data show CDR1 as LNHDA and CDR2 as SQIVND (reference sequence). The CDR3 loop reads CASSVDREVQPQHF. CDR3 coding DNA: TGTGCCAGTAGTGTCGACAGGGAGGTTCAGCCCCAGCATTTT.

Only one count was recorded for this clone. The chain links TRBV6-5 to TRBJ2-7; TRBD2 might be the D (6 bases). Trimming removed 8 bases from V and 0 bases from J, with 11 bases in between. This CDR3 region has 13 residues. Germline loops: CDR1 MNHEY, CDR2 SVGAGI. The CDR3: CASRGYPSYEQYF. DNA of the CDR3: TGTGCCAGCCGGGGGTACCCCTCCTACGAGCAGTACTTC.

V and J are TRBV6-1 and TRBJ2-7, with 10 bases that match TRBD2. The CDR3 is 15 residues long. In germline, CDR1 is MNHNS, CDR2 SASEGT. V was pared by 2 bases and J by 2 bases, with 3 bases of the junction left unmatched. The CDR3 region has the DNA TGTGCCAGCAGTGAAAATCTAGCGGGGGCCTACGAGCAGTACTTC. Protein sequence: CASSENLAGAYEQYF.

Worth noting for this clone: The sample holds other DNA sequences that translate to the same CDR3. The gene calls are TRBV9 and TRBJ2-5; 10 bases map to TRBD2. The J segment lost 5 bases and the V segment lost 2 bases, leaving 3 bases of the junction unmatched. CDR3 length: 14 residues. The germline V gene encodes CDR1 SGDLS and CDR2 YYNGEE. CDR3 sequence (DNA): TGTGCCAGCAGCGTCCTAGCGGGAGAGGAGACCCAGTACTTC. The encoded protein is CASSVLAGEETQYF.

This sequence joins TRBV10-3 and TRBJ2-7; D ambiguous. Germline CDR1 is ENHRY and CDR2 is SYGVKD. The CDR3 length is 14 residues. Trimming took 6 bases from V and 0 from J, leaving 12 bases between them. The CDR3 region is CAIRTGLSSYEQYF. Here the CDR3 DNA reads TGTGCCATCAGAACGGGTTTGAGCTCCTACGAGCAGTACTTC.

V is TRBV19 and J is TRBJ2-1; TRBD1 might be the D (6 bases). Trimming cost V 7 bases and J 8 bases, with 24 bases left between them. The CDR3 has 16 residues. Germline CDR1 is LNHDA and CDR2 is SQIVND (reference sequence). In DNA form, the CDR3 reads TGTGCCAGTAAGACCACAGGGACCCTAGCAACGGATGAGCAGTTCTTC. Translated, it gives CASKTTGTLATDEQFF.

This clone was recorded once. The rearrangement joins TRBV6-1 to TRBJ2-6, with D possibly being TRBD2 (6 bases). V was trimmed by 3 bases and J by 3 bases, leaving 9 bases between them. CDR1 MNHNS and CDR2 SASEGT come from the germline V gene. The CDR3 sequence is 15 residues long. The CDR3 nucleotides are TGTGCCAGCAGTGAGGAGGGGTTTGGGGCCAACGTCCTGACTTTC. As protein: CASSEEGFGANVLTF.

The chain combines TRBV4-1 with TRBJ1-3; D is possibly TRBD1 (6 bases). Between the trimmed V and J ends, which lost 0 bases and 4 bases, there was a span of 10 bases. CDR3 length: 15 residues. Germline V gives CDR1 MGHRA, CDR2 YSYEKL. The chain's CDR3 is CASSQDSGVGNTIYF. The CDR3 DNA is TGCGCCAGCAGCCAAGATTCAGGGGTCGGAAACACCATATATTTT.

V usage is TRBV19 and J usage is TRBJ1-1, with D hard to call. V shed 6 bases and J shed 3 bases, with 11 bases lying between them. CDR1 is LNHDA and CDR2 is SQIVND in the germline V gene (reference sequence). There are 13 residues in the CDR3. Written as DNA, the CDR3 is TGTGCCAGTAGGCCTACTTTCGACACTGAAGCTTTCTTT. This encodes CASRPTFDTEAFF.

The J gene is TRBJ2-7, the V gene TRBV9; D is undetermined. Per the germline V gene, CDR1 is SGDLS and CDR2 is YYNGEE. Trimming took off 0 bases at V and 5 bases at J, with 15 bases between the two ends. The CDR3 contains 15 residues. The CDR3 DNA reads TGTGCCAGCAGCGTAGGTTCTGGGTCTCCCCACGAGCAGTACTTC. It is translated as CASSVGSGSPHEQYF.

V usage is TRBV6-1 and J usage is TRBJ2-3, with 10 nucleotides matching TRBD1. The V gene end was trimmed by 2 bases and the J gene end by 5 bases; junction bases not matched to a gene: 7. Germline CDR1 reads MNHNS; CDR2 reads SASEGT. CDR3 length: 16 residues. The CDR3 loop is CASSEFGQGEGDTQYF. CDR3 in DNA: TGTGCCAGCAGTGAATTTGGACAGGGGGAAGGAGATACGCAGTATTTT.

This chain connects TRBV2 to TRBJ2-7; 7 nucleotides line up with TRBD2. With 8 bases clipped from V and 3 bases from J, the junction kept 13 bases outside the gene matches. CDR3 length equals 15 residues. Germline CDR1 and CDR2: SNHLY and FYNNEI. CDR3 residues: CASSLTGAGSYEQYF. CDR3 nucleotide sequence: TGTGCCAGCTCCCTGACCGGAGCGGGGAGCTACGAGCAGTACTTC.

The chain is built from TRBV29-1 and TRBJ2-7; TRBD1 agrees at 7 bases. V gave up 6 bases and J gave up 2 bases; unmatched junction bases: 1. The CDR3 is made up of 11 amino acids. CDR1 is SQVTM and CDR2 is ANQGSEA in the germline V gene. DNA of the CDR3: TGCAGCGTAACAGGGGCCTACGAGCAGTACTTC. It specifies CSVTGAYEQYF.

The chain combines TRBV29-1 with TRBJ2-7; maybe TRBD1 (7 bases). CDR1 is SQVTM, CDR2 ANQGSEA, per germline. The CDR3 has 14 residues. V was shortened by 4 bases and J by 4 bases, with 17 bases between the two germline ends. DNA for the CDR3: TGCAGCGTTGTAGGACAGGAGGGTCGATACGAGCAGTACTTC. Translating it yields CSVVGQEGRYEQYF.

This chain links TRBV9 with TRBJ2-1, with D maybe TRBD2 (5 bases). The V end was cut by 4 bases, the J end by 7 bases, with 12 bases between. CDR3 length: 13 residues. Germline V gene data show CDR1 as SGDLS and CDR2 as YYNGEE. In DNA form, the CDR3 reads TGTGCCAGCAGCCGGGCCGGGATAAATGAGCAGTTCTTC. It is translated as CASSRAGINEQFF.

The chain joins TRBV14 to TRBJ2-2; D unclear. Germline-derived CDR1 and CDR2 are SGHDN and FVKESK. The V end was cut by 1 base, the J end by 6 bases, with 0 bases between. This CDR3 region has 11 residues. The CDR3 loop reads CASSQAGELFF. CDR3 nucleotides: TGTGCCAGCAGCCAAGCCGGGGAGCTGTTTTTT. The full variable domain, completed using reference TRBV14 and TRBJ2-2, is EAGVTQFPSHSVIEKGQTVTLRCDPISGHDNLYWYRRVMGKEIKFLLHFVKESKQDESGMPNNRFLAERTGGTYSTLKVQPAELEDSGVYFCASSQAGELFFGEGSRLTVL.

This sequence joins TRBV6-1 and TRBJ2-1, with D possibly being TRBD1 or TRBD2 (5 bases each). The CDR3 contains 16 residues. Germline loops: CDR1 MNHNS, CDR2 SASEGT. Trimming left V 1 base short and J 4 bases short, with 14 bases between. The chain's CDR3 is CASSEEGWGPYNEQFF. As DNA, the CDR3 is TGTGCCAGCAGTGAAGAGGGGTGGGGACCTTACAATGAGCAGTTCTTC.

V gene TRBV9 combines with J gene TRBJ1-2; 10 bases fit TRBD1. Trimming took 4 bases from V and 8 from J; bases not matched to a gene: 14. Germline V lookup: CDR1 SGDLS, CDR2 YYNGEE. CDR3 length equals 16 residues. CDR3 sequence: CASSYKTGTGAVGYTF. Written as DNA, the CDR3 is TGTGCCAGCAGCTATAAGACCGGGACAGGGGCGGTCGGCTACACCTTC.

As to this clone: Additional DNA sequences in this sample encode the identical CDR3. V is TRBV9 and J is TRBJ2-7; D not resolved. Deletions cut 5 bases from V and 3 bases from J, with 9 bases between. The CDR3 runs to 12 residues. Germline V CDR1 and CDR2: SGDLS, YYNGEE. The CDR3 reads CASSKPNYEQYF. The CDR3 DNA follows: TGTGCCAGCAGTAAACCTAACTACGAGCAGTACTTC. The whole variable domain, remainder taken from reference TRBV9 and TRBJ2-7, is DSGVTQTPKHLITATGQRVTLRCSPRSGDLSVYWYQQSLDQGLQFLIQYYNGEERAKGNILERFSAQQFPDLHSELNLSSLELGDSALYFCASSKPNYEQYFGPGTRLTVT.

The chain carries TRBV28 and TRBJ1-5; tentative D call: TRBD1 (5 bases). CDR3 length: 14 residues. Trimming took off 6 bases at V and 3 bases at J, with 12 bases between the two ends. Germline CDR1 and CDR2: MDHEN and SYDVKM. The CDR3 loop reads CASRRGVFNQPQHF. The CDR3 DNA sequence: TGTGCCAGCAGGCGGGGGGTTTTCAATCAGCCCCAGCATTTT.